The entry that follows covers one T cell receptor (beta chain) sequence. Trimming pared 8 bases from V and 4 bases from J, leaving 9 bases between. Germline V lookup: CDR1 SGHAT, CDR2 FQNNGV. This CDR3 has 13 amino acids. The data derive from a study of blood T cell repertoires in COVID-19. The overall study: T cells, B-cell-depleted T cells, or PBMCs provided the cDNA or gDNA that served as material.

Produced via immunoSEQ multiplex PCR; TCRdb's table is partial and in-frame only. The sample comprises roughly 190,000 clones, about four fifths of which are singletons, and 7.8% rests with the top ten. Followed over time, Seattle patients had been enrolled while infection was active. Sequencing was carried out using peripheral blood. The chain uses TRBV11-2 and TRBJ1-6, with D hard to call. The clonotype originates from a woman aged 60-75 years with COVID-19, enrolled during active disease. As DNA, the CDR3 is TGTGCCAGCGCGGCGGATTATAATTCACCCCTCCACTTT. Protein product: CASAADYNSPLHF. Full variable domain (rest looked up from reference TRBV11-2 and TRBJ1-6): EAGVAQSPRYKIIEKRQSVAFWCNPISGHATLYWYQQILGQGPKLLIQFQNNGVVDDSQLPKDRFSAERLKGVDSTLKIQPAKLEDSAVYLCASAADYNSPLHFGNGTRLTVT.